The clone carrying this T cell receptor (beta chain) was observed once. The antigen remains undetermined. This sample was taken from a study of cytomegalovirus exposure and HLA in healthy donors. The study, taken as a whole, reports: The likely explanation for a cluster of highly shared sequence variants was sequencing artifact. Most sequenced TCRs were rare (though some public TCRs occurred in many donors). Reportedly, HLA-A and HLA-B alleles of most subjects were accurately predicted from TCR beta.

Amplification used 60 Vbeta primers and 13 Jbeta primers. Method: immunoSEQ multiplex PCR; TCRdb's copy keeps in-frame clones and lacks some. The table shows 150,000 to 200,000 clones, with roughly 85% occurring only once. This TCR derives from a woman aged 45-65 years in good health and CMV-seronegative. Sequenced input: PBMCs.

In DNA, the CDR3 is TGTGCCAGTAGTGTCCTCAGGGGAACTGAAGCTTTCTTT. Translation: CASSVLRGTEAFF. The genes are TRBV19 and TRBJ1-1, with TRBD1 as a possible D gene (6 bases). CDR3 size: 13 residues. Per the germline V gene, CDR1 is LNHDA and CDR2 is SQIVND (reference sequence). Trimming took 5 bases from V and 5 from J, leaving 12 bases between them.